The 21 T cell receptor beta chains below were found in one sample sequenced in a study of T cell responses to AZD1222 COVID-19 vaccine (dated by TCRdb to about 2021). In the paper's terms, the time point label means: about 28 days (+/-7) after the second vaccine dose. The intended sense of this specimen's treatment or condition label: meningococcal conjugate vaccine given as trial control. The protocol used for the library was the immunoSEQ multiplex PCR assay. TCRdb took this table from immuneACCESS and kept in-frame rearrangements with V and J called. Such tables lack part of the clones; where checked against another copy, unresolved V genes explain under half of the gap, and the rest is unexplained. The sample table records 160,000 or so clones; about 90% of these occur just once. More than 4% of the sample belongs to the ten largest clones. Material: peripheral blood, obtained 28 days after the second dose of the MenACWY control vaccine. Receptors were obtained from an adult who received the MenACWY meningococcal vaccine as a control.

The V gene is TRBV4-2, the J gene TRBJ1-2; 7 nucleotides agree with TRBD1. CDR1 and CDR2 from the germline V gene are LGHNA and YNFKEQ. The CDR3 is 14 amino acids. With V trimmed by 3 bases and J by 4 bases, 5 bases remained unmatched. The CDR3 coding sequence is TGTGCCAGCAGCCAGCTACAGGGGACCTATGGCTACACCTTC. Translating it yields CASSQLQGTYGYTF.

V gene TRBV7-7 combines with J gene TRBJ2-1, with D perhaps matching TRBD1 (7 bases). V was shortened by 5 bases and J by 9 bases, with 23 bases between the two germline ends. Germline CDR1 SSHAT, CDR2 FNYEAQ (reference sequence). The CDR3 covers 16 residues. CDR3 residues: CASSPNPGGLVREQFF. The CDR3 DNA follows: TGTGCCAGCAGCCCCAACCCAGGGGGACTTGTGCGTGAGCAGTTCTTC. Based on the CDR3 plus reference TRBV7-7 and TRBJ2-1, the full variable domain is GAGVSQSPRYKVTKRGQDVTLRCDPISSHATLYWYQQALGQGPEFLTYFNYEAQPDKSGLPSDRFSAERPEGSISTLTIQRTEQRDSAMYRCASSPNPGGLVREQFFGPGTRLTVL.

The chain combines TRBV18 with TRBJ2-3, with 9 bases identical to TRBD1. This CDR3 is built from 15 residues. Germline CDR1 KGHSH, CDR2 LQKENI. With V trimmed by 2 bases and J by 6 bases, 6 bases remained unmatched. CDR3 amino acids: CASSPVETGGDTQYF. CDR3 DNA: TGTGCCAGCTCACCAGTTGAGACAGGGGGGGATACGCAGTATTTT.

The rearrangement joins TRBV27 to TRBJ2-2; D unresolved. CDR1 is MNHEY and CDR2 is SMNVEV in the germline V gene (reference sequence). This CDR3 spans 12 amino acids. V shed 3 bases and J shed 2 bases, with 1 base lying between them. CDR3 bases: TGTGCCAGCAGTTTTAACACCGGGGAGCTGTTTTTT. This translates into CASSFNTGELFF.

This chain connects TRBV10-3 to TRBJ2-3; D is uncertain. The CDR3 has 15 amino acids. The germline V gene encodes CDR1 ENHRY and CDR2 SYGVKD. Trimming left V 6 bases short and J 0 bases short, with 13 bases between. The chain's CDR3 is CAISVTDTSTDTQYF. CDR3 nucleotide sequence: TGTGCCATCAGCGTGACGGATACTAGCACAGATACGCAGTATTTT.

This chain joins TRBV4-2 and TRBJ1-3; D not resolved. CDR1 LGHNA and CDR2 YNFKEQ come from the germline V gene. CDR3 size: 13 residues. Trimming removed 1 base from V and 4 bases from J, with 5 bases in between. DNA for the CDR3: TGTGCCAGCAGCCAAGGTGGGGGAAACACCATATATTTT. Protein: CASSQGGGNTIYF.

This clone showed up just a few times. This sequence joins TRBV30 and TRBJ1-4, with D perhaps TRBD1 (5 bases). This CDR3 contains 12 residues. Looked up from germline, CDR1 is GTSNPN and CDR2 is SVGIG (reference sequence). With 3 bases removed from V and 7 bases from J, the gap between germline ends came to 9 bases. CDR3 bases: TGTGCCTGGAGCGTTAGGGGTGAAAAACTGTTTTTT. Protein product: CAWSVRGEKLFF.

V and J are TRBV27 and TRBJ2-1; maybe TRBD1 (5 bases). This CDR3 is 14 amino acids long. In germline, CDR1 is MNHEY, CDR2 SMNVEV (reference sequence). The V end was cut by 10 bases, the J end by 5 bases, with 18 bases between. The CDR3, as DNA: TGTGCCACCGAGGACACACGAAATAACAATGAGCAGTTCTTC. Residues: CATEDTRNNNEQFF.

The chain employs TRBV14 and TRBJ2-7, with 7 bases aligning to TRBD2. The J segment lost 0 bases and the V segment lost 8 bases, leaving 7 bases of the junction unmatched. Germline lookup yields CDR1 SGHDN and CDR2 FVKESK. The CDR3 consists of 14 residues. CDR3 sequence: CASRAAGPSYEQYF. DNA for the CDR3: TGTGCCAGCCGGGCAGCGGGGCCCTCCTACGAGCAGTACTTC.

This clone came up a few times. The chain uses TRBV6-2 or TRBV6-3 and TRBJ2-2; 7 positions agree with TRBD2. The CDR3 sequence is 19 residues long. The germline V gene has CDR1 MNHEY and CDR2 SVGEGT. V was clipped by 4 bases and J by 6 bases; unmatched bases: 20. The CDR3 DNA reads TGTGCCAGCAGTTCCCAAGCGGGATGGTATTCGGGGCTGTCCGGGGAGCTGTTTTTT. It yields the protein CASSSQAGWYSGLSGELFF.

The V gene is TRBV9, the J gene TRBJ2-7; TRBD2 might be the D (5 bases). CDR3 length equals 13 residues. V lost 3 bases and J 7 bases, leaving 14 bases between the germline ends. Germline V lookup: CDR1 SGDLS, CDR2 YYNGEE. The DNA of the CDR3 is TGTGCCAGCAGCGGGGAACACACGGGGGAGCAGTACTTC. Translating it yields CASSGEHTGEQYF.

This clone showed up just once. V and J are TRBV18 and TRBJ2-7; D remains ambiguous. V was trimmed by 6 bases and J by 0 bases, leaving 15 bases between them. This CDR3 is built from 15 residues. The germline V gene encodes CDR1 KGHSH and CDR2 LQKENI. The chain's CDR3 is CASSPSEISSYEQYF. CDR3 nucleotide sequence: TGTGCCAGCTCTCCCAGCGAGATCAGCTCCTACGAGCAGTACTTC.

The CDR3 sequence is CASSLWGDSYNSPLHF. CDR3 DNA: TGTGCCAGCAGCTTGTGGGGGGACTCCTATAATTCACCCCTCCACTTT. This chain connects TRBV14 to TRBJ1-6; TRBD1 is a possible D gene (5 bases). This CDR3 comprises 16 residues. Germline V gene data show CDR1 as SGHDN and CDR2 as FVKESK. V lost 5 bases and J 0 bases, leaving 11 bases between the germline ends.

This chain links TRBV19 with TRBJ2-7; D is unresolved. The V end was cut by 7 bases, the J end by 3 bases, with 19 bases between. Germline V gives CDR1 LNHDA, CDR2 SQIVND (reference sequence). The CDR3 has 15 amino acids. Here the CDR3 reads CASTRKSKGLYEQYF. The CDR3 coding sequence is TGTGCCAGTACACGAAAATCGAAGGGTCTCTACGAGCAGTACTTC.

The V gene is TRBV11-2, the J gene TRBJ1-4, with 9 bases aligning to TRBD1. Germline V gene lookup returns CDR1 SGHAT and CDR2 FQNNGV. This CDR3 comprises 16 residues. V lost 5 bases to trimming and J lost 8 bases; unmatched junction nucleotides: 12. The CDR3 loop reads CASSGTRKDRGEKLFF. In nucleotides, the CDR3 is TGTGCCAGCAGCGGGACTAGAAAGGACAGGGGAGAAAAACTGTTTTTT.

This sequence joins TRBV6-5 and TRBJ1-1, with D perhaps TRBD1 (6 bases). Germline CDR1 reads MNHEY; CDR2 reads SVGAGI. This CDR3 is built from 14 residues. Between the trimmed V and J ends, which lost 2 bases and 1 base, there was a span of 8 bases. The CDR3 DNA sequence: TGTGCCAGCAGTTACGCAGGGGAGAACACTGAAGCTTTCTTT. Translation gives CASSYAGENTEAFF.

V gene TRBV7-2 combines with J gene TRBJ2-7; either TRBD1 or TRBD2 may supply D (5 bases each). The CDR3 length is 15 residues. Trimming pared 3 bases from V and 0 bases from J, leaving 12 bases between. CDR1 SGHTA and CDR2 FQGNSA come from the germline V gene. The CDR3 nucleotides read TGTGCCAGCAGCTTTGTGGGGGATAGCTCCTACGAGCAGTACTTC. Its protein is CASSFVGDSSYEQYF.

A few counts support this clone. In DNA, the CDR3 is TGTGCCAGCAGACGGACAGGGGGAAATGGCTACACCTTC. Translated, it gives CASRRTGGNGYTF. J is TRBJ1-2 and V is TRBV12-3 or TRBV12-4; 10 bases line up with TRBD1. V dropped 6 bases and J dropped 6; count of bases not matched to a gene: 4. This CDR3 is 13 amino acids long.

V is TRBV5-1 and J is TRBJ1-1, with TRBD1 matching 7 bases. Trimming removed 4 bases from V and 3 bases from J; junction bases left unmatched: 9. Germline V CDR1 and CDR2: SGHRS, YFSETQ. This CDR3 comprises 15 residues. The CDR3 reads CASSVLNTGDTEAFF. The DNA for the CDR3 is TGCGCCAGCAGCGTCTTAAATACAGGGGACACTGAAGCTTTCTTT. The whole variable domain, remainder taken from reference TRBV5-1 and TRBJ1-1, is KAGVTQTPRYLIKTRGQQVTLSCSPISGHRSVSWYQQTPGQGLQFLFEYFSETQRNKGNFPGRFSGRQFSNSRSEMNVSTLELGDSALYLCASSVLNTGDTEAFFGQGTRLTVV.

The chain combines TRBV24-1 with TRBJ1-1; D not resolved. CDR1 KGHDR and CDR2 SFDVKD come from the germline V gene. This CDR3 comprises 15 residues. Trimming took 2 bases from V and 7 from J, leaving 16 bases between them. CDR3 nucleotide sequence: TGTGCCACCAGTGATTCGGAGACGGACCCCCTTGAAGCTTTCTTT. Translating it yields CATSDSETDPLEAFF.

In nucleotides, the CDR3 is TGCAGCGCGACGGACAGGGACTATGGCTACACCTTC. It is translated as CSATDRDYGYTF. The rearrangement links TRBV29-1 to TRBJ1-2; 8 nucleotides line up with TRBD1. Losses at the gene ends were 7 bases for V and 3 bases for J; bases not matched to a gene: 4. The CDR3 covers 12 residues. Per the germline V gene, CDR1 is SQVTM and CDR2 is ANQGSEA.